The rows below give T cell receptor beta chains drawn from one sample of a study of blood T cell repertoires in COVID-19. Sequenced by immunoSEQ multiplex PCR; TCRdb stores in-frame clones only, minus some. The repertoire holds roughly 140,000 clones, roughly 80% seen once, with about 8% in the top ten. The sample taken for sequencing was peripheral blood. The receptors here all came from a human donor with acute or convalescent COVID-19. The donor label of this sample is uncertain. Both conserved end residues are part of each CDR3. The order of the fields is V gene, D gene, clone size, J gene, CDR3 DNA, CDR3 protein. D genes are given only for firm matches. Size is stated for part of the rows, as once, few or many counts, or as a class when the clone is expanded.

TRBV27	NA	NA	TRBJ2-3	TGTGCCAGCAGTTTAAGGGGGGGGTACACAGATACGCAGTATTTT	CASSLRGGYTDTQYF
TRBV5-1	NA	NA	TRBJ1-2	TGCGCCAGCAGCTTGGCCGCTAACTATGGCTACACCTTC	CASSLAANYGYTF
TRBV24-1	TRBD2	NA	TRBJ2-1	TGTGCCACCACCACCGTCGGGGGGAATGAGCAGTTCTTC	CATTTVGGNEQFF
TRBV19	TRBD2	NA	TRBJ2-1	TGTGCCAGTAGCAAGCCCCGGACTAGCGGGGGGGCCTACAATGAGCAGTTCTTC	CASSKPRTSGGAYNEQFF
TRBV5-1	NA	NA	TRBJ2-6	TGCGCCAGCAGCTTTCACTCTGGGGCCAACGTCCTGACTTTC	CASSFHSGANVLTF
TRBV4-1	TRBD1	NA	TRBJ1-5	TGCGCCAGCAGCAGGGGACAGGGAGATCAGCCCCAGCATTTT	CASSRGQGDQPQHF
TRBV5-1	TRBD1	NA	TRBJ2-2	TGCGCCAGCAGCTACTGGGGACAGGGGGGCACCGGGGAGCTGTTTTTT	CASSYWGQGGTGELFF
TRBV18	NA	NA	TRBJ2-3	TGTGCCAGCTCACCAGGCCCCCTTAACACAGATACGCAGTATTTT	CASSPGPLNTDTQYF
TRBV12-5	NA	NA	TRBJ2-5	TGTGCTAGTGGCTCAATCACAGGGAAATATAGGGAGACCCAGTACTTC	CASGSITGKYRETQYF
TRBV19	NA	once	TRBJ1-2	TGTGCCAGTAGCGAGGACAGCCCTTTATCTAACTATGGCTACACCTTC	CASSEDSPLSNYGYTF
TRBV4-2	NA	NA	TRBJ1-1	TGTGCCAGCAGCTCCTGGTCGCAGGCCACTGAAGCTTTCTTT	CASSSWSQATEAFF
TRBV5-6	NA	NA	TRBJ1-4	TGTGCCAGCAGCCTTATTCGAGGGTCAGGACTGTTTTTT	CASSLIRGSGLFF
TRBV6-1	TRBD2	NA	TRBJ2-5	TGTGCCAGCAGTGCCCCTAGCGGGGGGGCGGAAGAGACCCAGTACTTC	CASSAPSGGAEETQYF
TRBV13	NA	few	TRBJ1-1	TGTGCCAGCAGCCCCGATCTGACCAGCGACCAGAACACTGAAGCTTTCTTT	CASSPDLTSDQNTEAFF
TRBV10-2	NA	NA	TRBJ2-5	TGCGCCAGCAGTGAGGACTTAGTTTCCCCTTACTTC	CASSEDLVSPYF
TRBV14	NA	NA	TRBJ2-6	TGTGCCAGCAGCGTCGGTCTTTCTCGTTCTGGGGCCAACGTCCTGACTTTC	CASSVGLSRSGANVLTF
TRBV5-4	NA	NA	TRBJ1-5	TGTGCCAGCAGCTTGGGACACCGTCCTAGCAATCAGCCCCAGCATTTT	CASSLGHRPSNQPQHF
TRBV6-6	NA	NA	TRBJ2-3	TGTGCCAGCACCAAACGGAGGACTAGCACAGATACGCAGTATTTT	CASTKRRTSTDTQYF
TRBV6-5	TRBD1	NA	TRBJ1-2	TGTGCCAGCAGTTCTGGAGGGACAGGTTGGCATGGCTACACCTTC	CASSSGGTGWHGYTF
TRBV2	NA	NA	TRBJ1-2	TGTGCCAGCAGGCGAGGGGGGGAGGGCTACACCTTC	CASRRGGEGYTF
TRBV18	TRBD1	NA	TRBJ1-2	TGTGCCAGCTCACCACGACAGGGCGACTATGGCTACACCTTC	CASSPRQGDYGYTF
TRBV6-5	NA	NA	TRBJ1-5	TGTGCCAGCAGTTACAGGGGGACCGAGGGCAATCAGCCCCAGCATTTT	CASSYRGTEGNQPQHF
TRBV7-9	NA	NA	TRBJ1-2	TGTGCCAGCAGCCCCGACATACCTCTTGGCTACACCTTC	CASSPDIPLGYTF
TRBV18	NA	NA	TRBJ1-4	TGTGCCAGCTCACCATCTATTGAAAAACTGTTTTTT	CASSPSIEKLFF
TRBV5-8	TRBD1	NA	TRBJ2-5	TGTGCCAGCAGCCCCTCGGGGACAGTCCAAGAGACCCAGTACTTC	CASSPSGTVQETQYF
TRBV7-9	TRBD1	NA	TRBJ1-5	TGTGCCAGCAGCCCAATCGACAGGGGGGTGCGGGAGCAGCCCCAGCATTTT	CASSPIDRGVREQPQHF
TRBV3-1/TRBV3-2	NA	once	TRBJ1-4	TGTGCCAGCAGCCATGGTGGGGGCACTAATGAAAAACTGTTTTTT	CASSHGGGTNEKLFF
TRBV27	NA	once	TRBJ1-6	TGTGCCAGCAGCCCGTATACAGGGTGGGATTCACCCCTCCACTTT	CASSPYTGWDSPLHF
TRBV7-9	NA	NA	TRBJ1-6	TGTGCCAGCAGCTTCGAGGCTGTAGAAACCTCACCCCTCCACTTT	CASSFEAVETSPLHF
TRBV23-1	TRBD1	NA	TRBJ1-2	TGCGCCAGCAGTCATAATATCCTAAACAGGGGGCGCCGGCGGTACTATGGCTACACCTTC	CASSHNILNRGRRRYYGYTF
TRBV27	NA	few	TRBJ2-3	TGTGCCAGCAGTCCACAGGGTGGGGATACGCAGTATTTT	CASSPQGGDTQYF
TRBV29-1	NA	NA	TRBJ1-2	TGCAGCGTCCGATTCACCGGTAACTATGGCTACACCTTC	CSVRFTGNYGYTF
TRBV2	TRBD1	few	TRBJ1-5	TGTGCCAGCAGTATGACAGGGGAAAATCAGCCCCAGCATTTT	CASSMTGENQPQHF
TRBV30	NA	NA	TRBJ1-2	TGTGCCTGGTGGAGGACGGGTGGCTACACCTTC	CAWWRTGGYTF
TRBV3-1/TRBV3-2	TRBD1	NA	TRBJ1-6	TGTGCCAGCAGCCAAGGGACAGGGGGATCACCCCTCCACTTT	CASSQGTGGSPLHF
TRBV12-3/TRBV12-4	NA	NA	TRBJ2-1	TGTGCCAGCAGTTTAAGGAGGAATGAGCAGTTCTTC	CASSLRRNEQFF
TRBV24-1	TRBD2	NA	TRBJ2-3	TGTGCCACCAGTGATTTAGGAGCGGGGGGCACAGATACGCAGTATTTT	CATSDLGAGGTDTQYF
TRBV27	TRBD2	once	TRBJ2-1	TGTGCCACTGGGCGGGGGGCCGCCTACAATGAGCAGTTCTTC	CATGRGAAYNEQFF
TRBV27	NA	NA	TRBJ1-2	TGTGCCAGCAGTTTCTACCCTAACTATGGCTACACCTTC	CASSFYPNYGYTF
TRBV24-1	NA	NA	TRBJ1-5	TGTGCCACCAGTGATCAGGACAACCCAAGGAAGTATTTT	CATSDQDNPRKYF
TRBV27	TRBD1	few	TRBJ2-2	TGTGCCAGCAGGCGACAGGGGGACACCGGGGAGCTGTTTTTT	CASRRQGDTGELFF
TRBV10-3	NA	few	TRBJ2-7	TGTGCCATCAGCCGACAGGACCACGAGCAGTACTTC	CAISRQDHEQYF
TRBV5-6	NA	NA	TRBJ2-1	TGTGCCAGTACTCTAGGAGGGCTAGGCTCCTACAATGAGCAGTTCTTC	CASTLGGLGSYNEQFF
TRBV7-9	NA	NA	TRBJ2-7	TGTGCCAGCAGTCCCGGGTGGCCCGAGCAGTACTTC	CASSPGWPEQYF
TRBV14	NA	NA	TRBJ1-1	TGTGCCAGCAGCCAAGATTCAGGACTCCGATCGGCTGAAGCTTTCTTT	CASSQDSGLRSAEAFF
TRBV5-1	TRBD2	NA	TRBJ2-5	TGCGCCAGCAGCATCGGACTAGCGGGGGGCCAAGAGACCCAGTACTTC	CASSIGLAGGQETQYF
TRBV29-1	NA	NA	TRBJ2-1	TGCAGCGCCCAGGGATCGGTTTACAATGAGCAGTTCTTC	CSAQGSVYNEQFF
TRBV27	NA	NA	TRBJ1-2	TGTGCCAGCAGTTTTCAGGGGAAGAACAACTATGGCTACACCTTC	CASSFQGKNNYGYTF
TRBV19	TRBD1	NA	TRBJ2-6	TGTGCCAGTAGTATAAAAGGGACAGTGCTGAGCTCTGGGGCCAACGTCCTGACTTTC	CASSIKGTVLSSGANVLTF
TRBV7-9	NA	NA	TRBJ1-2	TGTGCCAGCAGCTTAGTAGCGGGGCAAGGAGGCTACACCTTC	CASSLVAGQGGYTF
TRBV24-1	NA	NA	TRBJ2-3	TGTGCCACCAGTGCCGCCCCCGCCGAGGGGGAAGATACGCAGTATTTT	CATSAAPAEGEDTQYF
TRBV2	NA	NA	TRBJ2-3	TGTGCCAGCAGTTCAGGGGTGGATACGCAGTATTTT	CASSSGVDTQYF
TRBV6-5	NA	few	TRBJ1-2	TGTGCCAGCAGTATCCTCCCCCAGGGCTCCATAGGCTACACCTTC	CASSILPQGSIGYTF